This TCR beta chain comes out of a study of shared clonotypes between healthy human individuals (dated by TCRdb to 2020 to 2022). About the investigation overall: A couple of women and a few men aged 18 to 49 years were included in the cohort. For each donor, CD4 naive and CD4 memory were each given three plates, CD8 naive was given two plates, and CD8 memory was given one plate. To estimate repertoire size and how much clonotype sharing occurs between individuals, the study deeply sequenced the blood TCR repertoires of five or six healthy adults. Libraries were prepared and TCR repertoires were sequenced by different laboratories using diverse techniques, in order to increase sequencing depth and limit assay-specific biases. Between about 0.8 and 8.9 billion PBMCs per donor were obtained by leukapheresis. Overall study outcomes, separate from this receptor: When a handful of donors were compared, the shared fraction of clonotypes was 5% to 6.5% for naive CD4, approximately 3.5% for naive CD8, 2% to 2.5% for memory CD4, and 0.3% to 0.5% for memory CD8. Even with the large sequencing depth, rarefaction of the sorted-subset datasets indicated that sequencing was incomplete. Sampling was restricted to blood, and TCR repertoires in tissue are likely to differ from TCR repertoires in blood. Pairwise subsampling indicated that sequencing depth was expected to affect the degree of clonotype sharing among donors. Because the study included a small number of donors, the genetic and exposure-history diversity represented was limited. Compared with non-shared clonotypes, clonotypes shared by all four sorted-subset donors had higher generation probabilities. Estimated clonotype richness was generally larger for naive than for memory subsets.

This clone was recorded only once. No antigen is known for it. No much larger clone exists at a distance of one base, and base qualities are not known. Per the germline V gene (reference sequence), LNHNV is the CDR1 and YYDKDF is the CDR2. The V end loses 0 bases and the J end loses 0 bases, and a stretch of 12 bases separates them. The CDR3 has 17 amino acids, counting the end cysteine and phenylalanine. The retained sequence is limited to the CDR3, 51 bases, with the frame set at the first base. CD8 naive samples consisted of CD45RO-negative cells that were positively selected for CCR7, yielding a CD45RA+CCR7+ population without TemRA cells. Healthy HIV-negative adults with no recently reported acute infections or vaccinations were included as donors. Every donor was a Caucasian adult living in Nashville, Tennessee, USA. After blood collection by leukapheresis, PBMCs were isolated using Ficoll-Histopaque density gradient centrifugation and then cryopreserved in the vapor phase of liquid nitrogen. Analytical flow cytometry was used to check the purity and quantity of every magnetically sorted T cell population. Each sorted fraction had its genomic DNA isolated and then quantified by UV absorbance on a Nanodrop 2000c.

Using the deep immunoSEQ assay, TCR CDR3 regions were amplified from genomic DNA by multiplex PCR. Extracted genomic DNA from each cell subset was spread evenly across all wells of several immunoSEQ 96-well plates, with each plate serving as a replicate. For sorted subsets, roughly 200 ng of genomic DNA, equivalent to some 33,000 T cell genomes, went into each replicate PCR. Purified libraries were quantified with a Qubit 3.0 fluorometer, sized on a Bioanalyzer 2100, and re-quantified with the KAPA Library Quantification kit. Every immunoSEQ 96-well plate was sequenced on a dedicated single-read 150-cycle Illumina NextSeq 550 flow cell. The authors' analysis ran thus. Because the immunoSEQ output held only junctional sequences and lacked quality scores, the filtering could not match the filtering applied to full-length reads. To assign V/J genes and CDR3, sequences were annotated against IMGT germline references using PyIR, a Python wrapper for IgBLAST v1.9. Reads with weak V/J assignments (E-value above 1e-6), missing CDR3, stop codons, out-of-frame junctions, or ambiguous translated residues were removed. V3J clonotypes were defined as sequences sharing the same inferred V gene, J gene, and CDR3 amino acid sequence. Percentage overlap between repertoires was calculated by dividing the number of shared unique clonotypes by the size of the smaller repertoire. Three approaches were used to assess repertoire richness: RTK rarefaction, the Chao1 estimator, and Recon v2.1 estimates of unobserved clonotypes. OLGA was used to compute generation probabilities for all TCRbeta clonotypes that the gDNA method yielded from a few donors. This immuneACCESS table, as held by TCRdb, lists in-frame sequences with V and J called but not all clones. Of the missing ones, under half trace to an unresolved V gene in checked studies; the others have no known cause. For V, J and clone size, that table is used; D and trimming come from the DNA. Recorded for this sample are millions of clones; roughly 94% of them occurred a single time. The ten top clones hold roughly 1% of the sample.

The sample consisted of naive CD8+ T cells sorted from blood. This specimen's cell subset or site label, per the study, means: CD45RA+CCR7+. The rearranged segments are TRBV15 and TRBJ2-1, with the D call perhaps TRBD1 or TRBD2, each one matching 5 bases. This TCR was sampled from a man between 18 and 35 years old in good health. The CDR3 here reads CATSRDEGFSSYNEQFF. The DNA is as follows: TGTGCCACCAGCAGAGATGAGGGGTTTAGCTCCTACAATGAGCAGTTCTTC.